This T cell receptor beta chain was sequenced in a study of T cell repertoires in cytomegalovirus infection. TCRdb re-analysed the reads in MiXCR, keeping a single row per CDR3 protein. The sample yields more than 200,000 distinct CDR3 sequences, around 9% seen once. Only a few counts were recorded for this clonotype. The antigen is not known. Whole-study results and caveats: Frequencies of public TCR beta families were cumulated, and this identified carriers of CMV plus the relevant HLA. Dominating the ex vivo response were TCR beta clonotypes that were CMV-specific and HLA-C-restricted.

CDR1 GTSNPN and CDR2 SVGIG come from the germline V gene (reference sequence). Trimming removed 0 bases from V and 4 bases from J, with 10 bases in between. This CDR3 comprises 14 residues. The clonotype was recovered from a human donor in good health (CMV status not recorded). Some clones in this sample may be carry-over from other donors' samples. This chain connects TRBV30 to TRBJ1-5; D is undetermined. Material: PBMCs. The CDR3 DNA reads TGTGCCTGGAGTGTAAACAACCCGAATCAGCCCCAGCATTTT. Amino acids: CAWSVNNPNQPQHF.